This TCR beta chain stems from a study of cytomegalovirus exposure and HLA in healthy donors. Notes on this clone: Its matching antigen is unknown.

The CDR3 is 16 residues long. The germline V gene has CDR1 MDHEN and CDR2 SYDVKM. The V end was cut by 6 bases, the J end by 0 bases, with 18 bases between. Points from the study as a whole: TCR beta sequences numbering more than 15,000 were associated with HLA alleles at 0.05 false discovery rate in a later analysis. According to an earlier analysis, most TCR beta V segments yielded productive rearrangements about 87% or about 30% of the time. TCR beta chains associated with HLA were, in a later analysis, more clonally expanded than equally common others.

The PCR had 60 Vbeta and 13 Jbeta primers. Method: immunoSEQ multiplex PCR; TCRdb's copy keeps in-frame clones and lacks some. The sample lists about 120,000 clones; 76% were seen once. The rearrangement joins TRBV28 to TRBJ2-7, with a tentative D call TRBD1 (8 bases). The sequence derives from a man aged 25-45 years in good health and CMV-seropositive. Sequencing used PBMCs. In nucleotides, the CDR3 is TGTGCCAGCAGCCCCCACAGGGGGGGTTACTCCTACGAGCAGTACTTC. It encodes CASSPHRGGYSYEQYF.